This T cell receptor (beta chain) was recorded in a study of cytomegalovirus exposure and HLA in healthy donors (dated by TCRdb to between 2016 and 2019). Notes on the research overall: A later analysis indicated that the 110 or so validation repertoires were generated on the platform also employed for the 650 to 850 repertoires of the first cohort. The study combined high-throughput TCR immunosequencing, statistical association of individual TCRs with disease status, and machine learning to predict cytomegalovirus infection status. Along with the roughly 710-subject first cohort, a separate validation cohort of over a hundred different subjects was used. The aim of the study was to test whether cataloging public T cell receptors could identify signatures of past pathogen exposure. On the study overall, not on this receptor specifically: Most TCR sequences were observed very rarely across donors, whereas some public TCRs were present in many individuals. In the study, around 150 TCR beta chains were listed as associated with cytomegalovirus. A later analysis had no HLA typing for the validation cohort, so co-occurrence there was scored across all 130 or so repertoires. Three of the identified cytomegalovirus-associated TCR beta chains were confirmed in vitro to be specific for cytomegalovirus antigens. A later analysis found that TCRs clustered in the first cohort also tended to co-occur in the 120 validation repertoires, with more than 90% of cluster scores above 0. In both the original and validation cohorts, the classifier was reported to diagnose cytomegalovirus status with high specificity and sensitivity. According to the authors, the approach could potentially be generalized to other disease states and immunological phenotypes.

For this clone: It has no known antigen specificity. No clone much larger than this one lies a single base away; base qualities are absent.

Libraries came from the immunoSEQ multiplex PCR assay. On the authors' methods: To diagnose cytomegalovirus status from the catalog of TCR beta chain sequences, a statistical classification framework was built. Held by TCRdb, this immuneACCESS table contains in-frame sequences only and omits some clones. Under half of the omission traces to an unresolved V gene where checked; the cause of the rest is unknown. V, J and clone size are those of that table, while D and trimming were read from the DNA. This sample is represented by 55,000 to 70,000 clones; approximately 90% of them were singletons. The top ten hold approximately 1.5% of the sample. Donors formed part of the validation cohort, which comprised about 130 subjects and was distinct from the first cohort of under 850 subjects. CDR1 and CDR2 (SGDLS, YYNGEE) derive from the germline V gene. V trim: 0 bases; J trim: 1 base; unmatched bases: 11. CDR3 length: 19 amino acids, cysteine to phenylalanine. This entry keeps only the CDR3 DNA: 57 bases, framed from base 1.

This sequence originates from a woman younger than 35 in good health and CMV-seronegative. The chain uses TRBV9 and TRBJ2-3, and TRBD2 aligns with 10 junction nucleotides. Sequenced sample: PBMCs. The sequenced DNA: TGTGCCAGCAGCGTAGCTCAAAACAGAGCGGGGGGGCGCACAGATACGCAGTATTTT. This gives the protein CASSVAQNRAGGRTDTQYF.